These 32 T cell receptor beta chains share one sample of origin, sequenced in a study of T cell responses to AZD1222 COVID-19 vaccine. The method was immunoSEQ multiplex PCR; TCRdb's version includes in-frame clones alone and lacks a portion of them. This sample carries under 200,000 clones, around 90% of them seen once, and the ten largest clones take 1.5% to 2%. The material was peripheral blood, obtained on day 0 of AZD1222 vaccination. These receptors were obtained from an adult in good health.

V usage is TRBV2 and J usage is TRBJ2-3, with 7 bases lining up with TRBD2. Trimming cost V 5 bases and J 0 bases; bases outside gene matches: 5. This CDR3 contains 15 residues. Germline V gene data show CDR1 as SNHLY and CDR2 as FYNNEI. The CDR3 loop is CASSPSGFSTDTQYF. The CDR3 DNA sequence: TGTGCCAGCAGTCCTAGCGGATTTAGCACAGATACGCAGTATTTT.

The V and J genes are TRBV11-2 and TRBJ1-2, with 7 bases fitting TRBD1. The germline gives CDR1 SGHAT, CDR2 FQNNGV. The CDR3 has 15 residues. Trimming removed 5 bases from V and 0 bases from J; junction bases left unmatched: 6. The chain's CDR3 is CASSLGTATNYGYTF. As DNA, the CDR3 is TGTGCCAGCAGCCTCGGGACAGCTACTAACTATGGCTACACCTTC.

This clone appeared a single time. The CDR3 here is CASSTRQGTQPQHF. The CDR3 nucleotides read TGTGCCAGTAGTACAAGACAGGGTACTCAGCCCCAGCATTTT. The V and J genes are TRBV19 and TRBJ1-5; TRBD1 matches at 7 bases. CDR1 and CDR2 from the germline V gene are LNHDA and SQIVND (reference sequence). The V and J ends lost 4 bases and 6 bases, in that order; junction bases with no gene match: 6. This CDR3 has 14 residues.

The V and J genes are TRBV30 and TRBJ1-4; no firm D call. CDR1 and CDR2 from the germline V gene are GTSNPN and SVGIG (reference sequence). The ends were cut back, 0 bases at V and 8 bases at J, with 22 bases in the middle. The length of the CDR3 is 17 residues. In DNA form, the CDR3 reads TGTGCCTGGAGTGTACTCCCCGGCCCGAGGGCCAGGGAAAAACTGTTTTTT. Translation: CAWSVLPGPRAREKLFF.

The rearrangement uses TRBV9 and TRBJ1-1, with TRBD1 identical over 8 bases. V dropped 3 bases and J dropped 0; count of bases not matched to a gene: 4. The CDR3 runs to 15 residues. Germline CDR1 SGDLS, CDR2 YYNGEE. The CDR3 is CASSADRGLNTEAFF. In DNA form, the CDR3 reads TGTGCCAGCAGCGCCGACAGGGGCCTGAACACTGAAGCTTTCTTT. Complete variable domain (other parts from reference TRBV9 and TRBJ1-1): DSGVTQTPKHLITATGQRVTLRCSPRSGDLSVYWYQQSLDQGLQFLIQYYNGEERAKGNILERFSAQQFPDLHSELNLSSLELGDSALYFCASSADRGLNTEAFFGQGTRLTVV.

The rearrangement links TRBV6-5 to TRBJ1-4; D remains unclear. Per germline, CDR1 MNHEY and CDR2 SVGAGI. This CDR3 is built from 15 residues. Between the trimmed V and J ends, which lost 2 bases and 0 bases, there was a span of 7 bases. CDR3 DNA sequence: TGTGCCAGCAGTTACCCGACGACAACTAATGAAAAACTGTTTTTT. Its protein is CASSYPTTTNEKLFF.

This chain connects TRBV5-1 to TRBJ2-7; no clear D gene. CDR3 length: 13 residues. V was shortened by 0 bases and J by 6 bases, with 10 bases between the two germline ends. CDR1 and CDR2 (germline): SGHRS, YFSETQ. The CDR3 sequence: CASSLAGFSEQYF. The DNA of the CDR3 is TGCGCCAGCAGCTTGGCCGGGTTCTCCGAGCAGTACTTC.

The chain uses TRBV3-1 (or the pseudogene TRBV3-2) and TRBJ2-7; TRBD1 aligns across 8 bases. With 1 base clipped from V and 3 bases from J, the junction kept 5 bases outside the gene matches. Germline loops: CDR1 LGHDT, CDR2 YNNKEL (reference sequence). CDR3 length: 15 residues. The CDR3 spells CASSQVNRGFYEQYF. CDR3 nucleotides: TGTGCCAGCAGCCAAGTAAACAGGGGGTTCTACGAGCAGTACTTC.

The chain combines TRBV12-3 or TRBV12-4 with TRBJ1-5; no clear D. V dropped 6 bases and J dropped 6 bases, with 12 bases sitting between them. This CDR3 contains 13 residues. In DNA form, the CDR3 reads TGTGCCAGCAGCCCGGGCCCAAGTCAGCCCCAGCATTTT. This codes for CASSPGPSQPQHF.

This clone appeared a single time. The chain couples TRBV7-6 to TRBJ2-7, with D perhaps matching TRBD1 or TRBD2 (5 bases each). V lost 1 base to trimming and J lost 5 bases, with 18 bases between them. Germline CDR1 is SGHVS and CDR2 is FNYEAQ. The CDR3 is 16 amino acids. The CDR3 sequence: CASSLGRLGEGNEQYF. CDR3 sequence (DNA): TGTGCCAGCAGCTTAGGCCGTTTGGGGGAAGGAAACGAGCAGTACTTC.

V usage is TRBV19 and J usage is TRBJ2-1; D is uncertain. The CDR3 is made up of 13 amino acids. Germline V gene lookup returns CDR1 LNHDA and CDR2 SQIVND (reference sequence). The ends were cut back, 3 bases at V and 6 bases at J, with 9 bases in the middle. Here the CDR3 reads CASSMFRFNEQFF. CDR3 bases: TGTGCCAGTAGTATGTTCAGATTCAATGAGCAGTTCTTC. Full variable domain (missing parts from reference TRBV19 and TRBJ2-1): DGGITQSPKYLFRKEGQNVTLSCEQNLNHDAMYWYRQDPGQGLRLIYYSQIVNDFQKGDIAEGYSVSREKKESFPLTVTSAQKNPTAFYLCASSMFRFNEQFFGPGTRLTVL.

The CDR3 region is CASSDGDPDTTLGGYTF. CDR3 DNA: TGCGCCAGCAGCGACGGAGACCCGGACACCACCTTGGGTGGCTACACCTTC. J is TRBJ1-2 and V is TRBV5-1, with D perhaps matching TRBD1 (5 bases). Between the trimmed V and J ends, which lost 4 bases and 7 bases, there was a span of 26 bases. In germline, CDR1 is SGHRS, CDR2 YFSETQ. CDR3 length: 17 residues.

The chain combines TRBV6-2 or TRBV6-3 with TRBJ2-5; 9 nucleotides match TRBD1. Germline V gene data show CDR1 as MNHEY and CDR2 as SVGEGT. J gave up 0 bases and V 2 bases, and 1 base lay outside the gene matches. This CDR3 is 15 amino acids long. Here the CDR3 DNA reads TGTGCCAGCAGTTACCGGGACAGGGACCAAGAGACCCAGTACTTC. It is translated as CASSYRDRDQETQYF.

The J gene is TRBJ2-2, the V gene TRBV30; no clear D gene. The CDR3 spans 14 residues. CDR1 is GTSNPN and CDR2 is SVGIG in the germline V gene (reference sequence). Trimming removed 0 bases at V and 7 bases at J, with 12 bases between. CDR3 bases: TGTGCCTGGAGTGTACAAGGAGCCGGCGGGGAGCTGTTTTTT. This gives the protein CAWSVQGAGGELFF.

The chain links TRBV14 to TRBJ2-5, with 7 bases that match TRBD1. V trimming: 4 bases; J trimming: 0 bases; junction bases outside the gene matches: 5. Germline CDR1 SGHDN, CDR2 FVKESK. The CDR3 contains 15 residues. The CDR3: CASSPGQMYQETQYF. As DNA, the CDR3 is TGTGCCAGCAGCCCGGGACAGATGTACCAAGAGACCCAGTACTTC.

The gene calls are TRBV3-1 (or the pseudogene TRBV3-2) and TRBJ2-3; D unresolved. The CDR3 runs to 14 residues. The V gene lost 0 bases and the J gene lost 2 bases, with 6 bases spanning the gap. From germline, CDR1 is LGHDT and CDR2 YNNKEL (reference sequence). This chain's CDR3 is CASSQEVNTDTQYF. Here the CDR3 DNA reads TGTGCCAGCAGCCAAGAGGTAAACACAGATACGCAGTATTTT.

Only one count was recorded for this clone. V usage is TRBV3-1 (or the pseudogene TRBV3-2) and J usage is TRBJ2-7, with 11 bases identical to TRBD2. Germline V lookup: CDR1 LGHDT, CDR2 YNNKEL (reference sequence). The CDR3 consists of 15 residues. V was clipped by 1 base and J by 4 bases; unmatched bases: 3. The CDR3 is CASSQAPSGGYEQYF. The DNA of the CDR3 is TGTGCCAGCAGCCAAGCCCCTAGCGGGGGGTACGAGCAGTACTTC.

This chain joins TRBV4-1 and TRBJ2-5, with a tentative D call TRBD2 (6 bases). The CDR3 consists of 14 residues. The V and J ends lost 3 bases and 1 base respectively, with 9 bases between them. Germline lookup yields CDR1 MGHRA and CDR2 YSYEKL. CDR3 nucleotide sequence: TGCGCCAGCAGCCAGCACGGGGGCCAAGAGACCCAGTACTTC. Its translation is CASSQHGGQETQYF.

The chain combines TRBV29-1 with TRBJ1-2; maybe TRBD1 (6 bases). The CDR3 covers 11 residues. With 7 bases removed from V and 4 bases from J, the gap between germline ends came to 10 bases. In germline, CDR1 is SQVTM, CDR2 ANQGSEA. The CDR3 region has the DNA TGCAGCGGGGAACAGGGCTATGGCTACACCTTC. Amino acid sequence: CSGEQGYGYTF.

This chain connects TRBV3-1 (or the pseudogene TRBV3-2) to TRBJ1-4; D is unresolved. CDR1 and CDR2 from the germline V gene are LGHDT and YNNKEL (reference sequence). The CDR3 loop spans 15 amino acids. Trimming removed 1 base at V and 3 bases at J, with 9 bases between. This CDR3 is CASSQGSLPNEKLFF. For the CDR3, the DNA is TGTGCCAGCAGCCAAGGGTCATTACCTAATGAAAAACTGTTTTTT.

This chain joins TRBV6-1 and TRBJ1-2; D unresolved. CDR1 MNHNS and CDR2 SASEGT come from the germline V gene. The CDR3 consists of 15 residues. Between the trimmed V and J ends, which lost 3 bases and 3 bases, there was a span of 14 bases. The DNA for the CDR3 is TGTGCCAGCAGTGAGTCAATGGACGCCTACTATGGCTACACCTTC. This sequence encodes CASSESMDAYYGYTF.

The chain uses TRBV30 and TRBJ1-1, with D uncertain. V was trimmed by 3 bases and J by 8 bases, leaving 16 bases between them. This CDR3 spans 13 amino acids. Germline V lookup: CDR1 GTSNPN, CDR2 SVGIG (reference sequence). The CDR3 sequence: CAWRDGVRSEAFF. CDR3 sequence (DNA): TGTGCCTGGAGGGACGGCGTGAGGTCCGAAGCTTTCTTT.

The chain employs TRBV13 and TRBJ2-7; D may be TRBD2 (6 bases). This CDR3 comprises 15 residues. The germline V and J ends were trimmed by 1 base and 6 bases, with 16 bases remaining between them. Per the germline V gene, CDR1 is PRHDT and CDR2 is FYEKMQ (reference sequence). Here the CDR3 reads CASSLAGGTKIEQYF. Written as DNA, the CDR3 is TGTGCCAGCAGCTTAGCGGGCGGGACGAAGATCGAGCAGTACTTC.

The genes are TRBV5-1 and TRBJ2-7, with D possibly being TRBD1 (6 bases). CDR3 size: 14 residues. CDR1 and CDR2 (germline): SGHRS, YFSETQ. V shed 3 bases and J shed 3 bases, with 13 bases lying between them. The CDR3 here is CASSSGQKIYEQYF. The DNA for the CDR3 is TGCGCCAGCAGCTCCGGACAGAAAATCTACGAGCAGTACTTC.

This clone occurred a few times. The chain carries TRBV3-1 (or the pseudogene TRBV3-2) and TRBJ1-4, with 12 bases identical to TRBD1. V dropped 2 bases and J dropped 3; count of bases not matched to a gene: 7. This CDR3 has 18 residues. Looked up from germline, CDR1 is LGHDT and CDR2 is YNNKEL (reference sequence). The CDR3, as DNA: TGTGCCAGCAGCCAAAGGGACAGGGGGCATGCGTCTAATGAAAAACTGTTTTTT. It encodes CASSQRDRGHASNEKLFF.

This CDR3 reads CASSQEESVGLASDTQYF. CDR3 DNA: TGTGCCAGCAGCCAAGAAGAAAGCGTCGGGCTAGCTTCAGATACGCAGTATTTT. The rearrangement joins TRBV3-1 (or the pseudogene TRBV3-2) to TRBJ2-3; D perhaps matches TRBD2 (5 bases). V was trimmed by 0 bases and J by 4 bases, leaving 20 bases between them. The CDR3 extends over 18 amino acids. Germline CDR1 is LGHDT and CDR2 is YNNKEL (reference sequence).

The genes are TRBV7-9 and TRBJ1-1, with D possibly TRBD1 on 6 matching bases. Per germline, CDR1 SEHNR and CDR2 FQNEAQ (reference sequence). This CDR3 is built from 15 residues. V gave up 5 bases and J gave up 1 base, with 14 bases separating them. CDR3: CASSGRQASNTEAFF. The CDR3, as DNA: TGTGCCAGCAGCGGGCGACAGGCTTCGAACACTGAAGCTTTCTTT.

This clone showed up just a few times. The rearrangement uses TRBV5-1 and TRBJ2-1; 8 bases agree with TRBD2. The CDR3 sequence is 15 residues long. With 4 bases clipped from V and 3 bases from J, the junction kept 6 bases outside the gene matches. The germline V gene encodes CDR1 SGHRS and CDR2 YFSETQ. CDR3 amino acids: CASSLLAGGYNEQFF. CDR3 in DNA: TGCGCCAGCAGCCTGCTGGCGGGAGGCTACAATGAGCAGTTCTTC.

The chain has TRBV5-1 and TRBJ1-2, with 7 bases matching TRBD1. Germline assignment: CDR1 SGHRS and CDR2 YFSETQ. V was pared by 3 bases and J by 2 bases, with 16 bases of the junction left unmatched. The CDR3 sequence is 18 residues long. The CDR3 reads CASSSGEIPGQTNYGYTF. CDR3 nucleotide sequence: TGCGCCAGCAGCTCGGGAGAAATTCCGGGACAGACGAACTATGGCTACACCTTC.

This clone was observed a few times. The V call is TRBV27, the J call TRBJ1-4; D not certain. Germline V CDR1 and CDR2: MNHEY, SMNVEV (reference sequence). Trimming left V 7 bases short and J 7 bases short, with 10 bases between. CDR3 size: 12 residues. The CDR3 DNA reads TGTGCCAGCAAACGGGGTGGTGAAAAACTGTTTTTT. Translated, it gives CASKRGGEKLFF.

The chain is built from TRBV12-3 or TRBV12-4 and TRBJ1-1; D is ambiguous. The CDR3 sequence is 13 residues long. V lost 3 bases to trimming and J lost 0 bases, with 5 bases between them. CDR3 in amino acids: CASSFMVNTEAFF. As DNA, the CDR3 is TGTGCCAGCAGTTTTATGGTGAACACTGAAGCTTTCTTT.

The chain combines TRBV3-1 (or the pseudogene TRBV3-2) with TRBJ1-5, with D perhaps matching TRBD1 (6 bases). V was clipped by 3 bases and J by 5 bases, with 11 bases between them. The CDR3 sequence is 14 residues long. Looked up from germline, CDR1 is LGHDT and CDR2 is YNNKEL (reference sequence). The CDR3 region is CASSQGAFDQPQHF. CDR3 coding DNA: TGTGCCAGCAGCCAGGGGGCCTTTGATCAGCCCCAGCATTTT.